Shown below are 3 T cell receptor beta chains from a single sample sequenced in a study of blood T cell repertoires in COVID-19. Data came from immunoSEQ multiplex PCR; TCRdb stores just in-frame clones and leaves some out. There are 150,000 to 200,000 clones in the sample; about four fifths occur only once, and approximately 10% lies in the top ten. Sequencing input: peripheral blood. Source of these receptors: a woman between 40 and 55 years old with COVID-19, enrolled during active disease.

The CDR3 loop reads CATSDRTSGDNEQFF. The CDR3 nucleotides are TGTGCCACCAGTGACAGGACTAGCGGGGACAATGAGCAGTTCTTC. The genes are TRBV24-1 and TRBJ2-1, with 12 bases matching TRBD2. V lost 4 bases, J lost 5 bases, and 2 bases stayed unmatched. Germline V gene sequence: CDR1 KGHDR, CDR2 SFDVKD. This CDR3 has 15 residues.

This chain links TRBV27 with TRBJ2-7; the match to TRBD1 covers 9 bases. Germline V gene lookup returns CDR1 MNHEY and CDR2 SMNVEV (reference sequence). With 7 bases clipped from V and 3 bases from J, the junction kept 4 bases outside the gene matches. The CDR3 length is 13 residues. The CDR3 bases are TGTGCCAGCAATTCGGGACAGGGCTACGAGCAGTACTTC. This encodes CASNSGQGYEQYF.

V usage is TRBV2 and J usage is TRBJ2-1; TRBD1 matches 7 bases. From germline, CDR1 is SNHLY and CDR2 FYNNEI. The CDR3 extends over 13 amino acids. Trimming removed 5 bases from V and 8 bases from J; junction bases left unmatched: 6. The CDR3 sequence is CASSTYRGHEQFF. DNA of the CDR3: TGTGCCAGCAGTACATACAGGGGCCATGAGCAGTTCTTC.